A single sample is the source of the 2 T cell receptor beta chains below, sequenced in a study of PD-1 blockade in mismatch repair-deficient tumors. Sequencing used immunoSEQ multiplex PCR; TCRdb keeps in-frame clones, though not all of them. The sample includes under 95,000 clones, 81% of them seen just once. The material sequenced was peripheral blood, taken 12 weeks after starting pembrolizumab. Receptors were obtained from an adult with mismatch repair-deficient cancer.

V is TRBV7-2 and J is TRBJ2-3; possible D gene TRBD2, 6 bases. The CDR3 consists of 15 residues. CDR1 and CDR2 from the germline V gene are SGHTA and FQGNSA. V shed 5 bases and J shed 4 bases, with 16 bases lying between them. This chain's CDR3 is CASSLRDFASDTQYF. The CDR3 DNA sequence: TGTGCCAGCAGCCTCCGGGACTTTGCTTCAGATACGCAGTATTTT.

A single count supports this clone. The CDR3 nucleotides are TGTGCCAGCAGCGTAGCTAAAGCGGGAGTGGGGACAGATACGCAGTATTTT. Amino acid sequence: CASSVAKAGVGTDTQYF. The rearrangement links TRBV9 to TRBJ2-3, with 8 nucleotides matching TRBD2. This CDR3 has 17 residues. Germline V gene sequence: CDR1 SGDLS, CDR2 YYNGEE. The V gene end was trimmed by 0 bases and the J gene end by 3 bases; junction bases not matched to a gene: 9.